This T cell receptor (beta chain) was sequenced for a study of blood T cell repertoires in COVID-19. In the study's own analysis: Estimated nucleated cell counts came from reference gene primer amplification. Repertoires were generated with immunoSEQ multiplex PCR, while TCRdb's copy carries only in-frame clones and drops some. V and J calls and clone size are copied from that table; D and trimming were computed from the DNA. The table shows 120,000 to 150,000 clones, with about 90% occurring only once. J gave up 8 bases and V 0 bases, and 6 bases lay outside the gene matches. From germline, CDR1 is MNHEY and CDR2 SMNVEV (reference sequence). This CDR3 is built from 14 residues. This clone was observed a single time.

Sequencing was performed on peripheral blood. This sequence was found in a woman aged 80 or over with acute or convalescent COVID-19. The chain joins TRBV27 to TRBJ1-1; TRBD1 aligns across 7 bases. CDR3 coding DNA: TGTGCCAGCAGTTTATCGGGGGGACAGAGAGAAGCTTTCTTT. It codes for CASSLSGGQREAFF.